This T cell receptor (beta chain) is from a study of T cell responses to AZD1222 COVID-19 vaccine. Measured with immunoSEQ multiplex PCR; TCRdb has only the in-frame clones, and not every one. The data show some 150,000 clones, 90% seen once. The germline CDR1 and CDR2 sequences are LGHDT and YNNKEL (reference sequence). CDR3 length: 12 residues. Between the trimmed V and J ends, which lost 3 bases and 11 bases, there was a span of 13 bases. To note about this clone: The antigen is not known.

Study-level results: The repertoires were collected only after the peak T cell response. Seropositive at baseline were only a handful of AZD1222 recipients.

This clonotype was obtained from an adult in good health. The V and J genes are TRBV3-1 (or the pseudogene TRBV3-2) and TRBJ1-1; perhaps TRBD1 as D (6 bases). Here the sequenced sample was peripheral blood, taken on day 0 of AZD1222 vaccination. The CDR3 DNA is TGTGCCAGCAGCCACCAGGGGTCCAGGGCTTTCTTT. As protein: CASSHQGSRAFF.